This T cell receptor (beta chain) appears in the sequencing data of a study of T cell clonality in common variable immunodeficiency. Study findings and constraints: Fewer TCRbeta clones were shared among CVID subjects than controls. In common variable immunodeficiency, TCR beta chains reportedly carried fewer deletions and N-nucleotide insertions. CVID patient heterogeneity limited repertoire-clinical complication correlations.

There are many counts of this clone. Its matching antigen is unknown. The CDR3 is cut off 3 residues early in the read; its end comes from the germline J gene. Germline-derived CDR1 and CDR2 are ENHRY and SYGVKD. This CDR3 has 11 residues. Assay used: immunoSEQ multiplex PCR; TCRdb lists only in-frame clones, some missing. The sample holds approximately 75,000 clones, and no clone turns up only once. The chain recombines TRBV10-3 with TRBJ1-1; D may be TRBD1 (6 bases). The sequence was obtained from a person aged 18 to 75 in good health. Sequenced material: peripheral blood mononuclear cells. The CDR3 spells CAIATGTEAFF. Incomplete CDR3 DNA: TGTGCCATTGCCACAGGGACAGAA.